This T cell receptor beta chain was identified in a study of control samples from healthy donors and cancer patients. The CDR3 spans 12 residues. Sequencing used immunoSEQ multiplex PCR; TCRdb keeps in-frame clones, though not all of them. The sample carries a few hundred thousand clones, over 75% recorded once. On this clone: A read error may account for a junction end that differs from germline.

The sample consisted of PBMCs. The chain uses TRBV12-3 or TRBV12-4 and TRBJ1-5; 9 bases align to TRBD1. This receptor was obtained from a man aged 40-50 years with head and neck cancer. The CDR3 loop is CASSREGTGRNF. CDR3 nucleotides: TGTGCCAGCAGTCGAGAGGGGACAGGGAGGAATTTT.